The 20 T cell receptor beta chains below come from one sample, sequenced in a study of memory CD4+ T cells and cytomegalovirus serostatus. The table came from immunoSEQ multiplex PCR; TCRdb's copy has only in-frame clones and leaves some out. The table has some 59,000 clones, 75% to 90% seen once. The sort gate was single viable CD3+CD4+CD8-CD45RO+ cells for memory CD4+ T cells. The sequencing input was memory CD4+ T cells from blood. These receptor sequences come from an adult in good health and CMV-seronegative.

The chain links TRBV19 to TRBJ2-1; unclear D gene. The CDR3 length is 15 residues. Trimming took off 8 bases at V and 0 bases at J, with 14 bases between the two ends. CDR1 is LNHDA, CDR2 SQIVND, per germline (reference sequence). DNA for the CDR3: TGTGCCAGTCATCGGACCGGCAGCTCCTACAATGAGCAGTTCTTC. It is translated as CASHRTGSSYNEQFF.

This chain connects TRBV19 to TRBJ2-1; 7 bases are a match to TRBD2. This CDR3 comprises 18 residues. Germline CDR1 and CDR2: LNHDA and SQIVND (reference sequence). The J segment lost 5 bases and the V segment lost 6 bases, leaving 19 bases of the junction unmatched. The CDR3 protein is CASSPRRGGASGNNEQFF. CDR3 nucleotides: TGTGCCAGTAGCCCCCGAAGAGGTGGGGCTAGCGGTAACAATGAGCAGTTCTTC.

The chain uses TRBV19 and TRBJ1-2; no reliable D call. With 4 bases removed from V and 4 bases from J, the gap between germline ends came to 10 bases. This CDR3 region has 13 residues. Germline V gives CDR1 LNHDA, CDR2 SQIVND (reference sequence). The CDR3 sequence is CASSTPGPYGYTF. In DNA, the CDR3 is TGTGCCAGTAGTACCCCGGGTCCCTATGGCTACACCTTC.

The chain employs TRBV2 and TRBJ1-4; D call uncertain. Between the trimmed V and J ends, which lost 4 bases and 7 bases, there was a span of 10 bases. The CDR3 length is 13 residues. Germline CDR1 is SNHLY and CDR2 is FYNNEI. In nucleotides, the CDR3 is TGTGCCAGCAGTGTGGGGTCAGGTGAAAAACTGTTTTTT. Protein product: CASSVGSGEKLFF.

The chain joins TRBV20-1 to TRBJ1-1; D not resolved. In germline, CDR1 is DFQATT, CDR2 SNEGSKA (reference sequence). The CDR3 has 11 residues. V gave up 6 bases and J gave up 5 bases, with 10 bases separating them. In DNA, the CDR3 is TGCAGTGCATGGCGAATAACTGAAGCTTTCTTT. Its protein is CSAWRITEAFF.

This clone was seen a single time. The chain has TRBV19 and TRBJ1-2, with D unresolved. The CDR3 runs to 13 residues. Per germline, CDR1 LNHDA and CDR2 SQIVND (reference sequence). Trimming left V 3 bases short and J 0 bases short, with 5 bases between. CDR3 loop: CASSMGSNYGYTF. The CDR3 nucleotides are TGTGCCAGTAGTATGGGTTCTAACTATGGCTACACCTTC.

The chain joins TRBV2 to TRBJ2-1, with D perhaps TRBD2 (7 bases). CDR1 and CDR2 from the germline V gene are SNHLY and FYNNEI. The CDR3 has 19 amino acids. Trimming removed 6 bases at V and 5 bases at J, with 29 bases between. Here the CDR3 reads CASRKSLSRGRGPDNEQFF. CDR3 bases: TGTGCCAGCAGGAAATCCCTTTCGCGCGGGCGGGGGCCTGACAATGAGCAGTTCTTC.

The genes are TRBV2 and TRBJ1-3; perhaps TRBD1 as D (5 bases). The CDR3 is 16 amino acids. Germline V gene lookup returns CDR1 SNHLY and CDR2 FYNNEI. Trimming pared 4 bases from V and 0 bases from J, leaving 13 bases between. CDR3 sequence reads: CASSVGGASSGNTIYF. CDR3 nucleotides: TGTGCCAGCAGTGTTGGAGGGGCCTCCTCTGGAAACACCATATATTTT.

The chain couples TRBV18 to TRBJ2-1; either TRBD1 or TRBD2 may fit D (6 bases each). The CDR3 extends over 15 amino acids. Germline CDR1 and CDR2: KGHSH and LQKENI. Trimming cost V 3 bases and J 6 bases, with 15 bases left between them. The CDR3 DNA is TGTGCCAGCTCACCCGGGGGCCCCCATCGCAATGAGCAGTTCTTC. Amino acids: CASSPGGPHRNEQFF.

The CDR3 protein is CASSPDGTGYNEKLFF. CDR3 nucleotide sequence: TGTGCCAGCAGCCCAGATGGGACAGGGTACAATGAAAAACTGTTTTTT. The V and J genes are TRBV4-2 and TRBJ1-4, with 9 bases fitting TRBD1. The trim removed 4 bases at V and 5 bases at J, leaving 8 bases unmatched. The CDR3 is made up of 16 amino acids. Germline loops: CDR1 LGHNA, CDR2 YNFKEQ.

The V and J genes are TRBV9 and TRBJ1-3; 8 bases align to TRBD1. Germline V gene data show CDR1 as SGDLS and CDR2 as YYNGEE. J gave up 2 bases and V 2 bases, and 12 bases lay outside the gene matches. The CDR3 loop spans 18 amino acids. Written as DNA, the CDR3 is TGTGCCAGCAGCGTGGGACAGGCCCTAGGTGTGGCTGGAAACACCATATATTTT. This gives the protein CASSVGQALGVAGNTIYF.

This clone ranks as medium-sized. This sequence joins TRBV28 and TRBJ1-4, with D possibly matching TRBD1 (5 bases). The germline V gene encodes CDR1 MDHEN and CDR2 SYDVKM. The CDR3 totals 13 residues. V lost 2 bases, J lost 6 bases, and 7 bases lay in between. CDR3 nucleotide sequence: TGTGCCAGCAGTTTAGGGGGGTATGAAAAACTGTTTTTT. Encoded protein: CASSLGGYEKLFF.

V and J are TRBV5-1 and TRBJ2-1; 9 bases fit TRBD2. V shed 6 bases and J 10 bases; nucleotides not matched to a gene: 11. CDR3 length equals 14 residues. The germline V gene encodes CDR1 SGHRS and CDR2 YFSETQ. CDR3 region: CASKLGTSSLEQFF. As DNA, the CDR3 is TGCGCCAGCAAGTTGGGGACTAGCTCTTTGGAGCAGTTCTTC.

This clone appeared once. The chain links TRBV11-2 to TRBJ2-7; TRBD1 matches 9 bases. Trimming at V came to 5 bases and at J to 0 bases, leaving 14 bases not matched to a gene. Germline CDR1 is SGHAT and CDR2 is FQNNGV. The CDR3 consists of 18 residues. The CDR3, as DNA: TGTGCCAGCAGCCCCATCTCCCGGACAGGGGTAAGCTCCTACGAGCAGTACTTC. The encoded protein is CASSPISRTGVSSYEQYF.

The rearrangement uses TRBV30 and TRBJ2-3; D is undetermined. CDR3 length equals 12 residues. The ends were cut back, 0 bases at V and 4 bases at J, with 5 bases in the middle. CDR1 is GTSNPN and CDR2 is SVGIG in the germline V gene (reference sequence). DNA for the CDR3: TGTGCCTGGAGTGTAAGGGCAGATACGCAGTATTTT. Protein product: CAWSVRADTQYF.

This chain links TRBV7-9 with TRBJ2-1; no definite D call. Germline lookup yields CDR1 SEHNR and CDR2 FQNEAQ (reference sequence). Trimming removed 5 bases from V and 10 bases from J, with 12 bases in between. This CDR3 comprises 12 residues. CDR3 amino acids: CASSQPTGEQFF. Here the CDR3 DNA reads TGTGCCAGCAGCCAGCCGACCGGGGAGCAGTTCTTC. Combining the CDR3 with reference TRBV7-9 and TRBJ2-1 gives the whole variable domain DTGVSQNPRHKITKRGQNVTFRCDPISEHNRLYWYRQTLGQGPEFLTYFQNEAQLEKSRLLSDRFSAERPKGSFSTLEIQRTEQGDSAMYLCASSQPTGEQFFGPGTRLTVL.

This rearrangement joins TRBV19 to TRBJ1-2; D not resolved. This CDR3 comprises 15 residues. V dropped 4 bases and J dropped 7 bases, with 19 bases sitting between them. Germline V gives CDR1 LNHDA, CDR2 SQIVND (reference sequence). Here the CDR3 DNA reads TGTGCCAGTAGTAATGCCCGGGCTCCGGCGGGTGGCTACACCTTC. Translated, it gives CASSNARAPAGGYTF.

This chain joins TRBV7-9 and TRBJ2-1; 9 bases are shared with TRBD1. CDR1 and CDR2 from the germline V gene are SEHNR and FQNEAQ (reference sequence). V gave up 5 bases and J gave up 8 bases; unmatched junction bases: 7. The CDR3 extends over 14 amino acids. CDR3 residues: CASSPGTGIDEQFF. CDR3 in DNA: TGTGCCAGCAGCCCCGGGACAGGGATCGATGAGCAGTTCTTC. Filled out from reference TRBV7-9 and TRBJ2-1, the complete variable domain reads DTGVSQNPRHKITKRGQNVTFRCDPISEHNRLYWYRQTLGQGPEFLTYFQNEAQLEKSRLLSDRFSAERPKGSFSTLEIQRTEQGDSAMYLCASSPGTGIDEQFFGPGTRLTVL.

The CDR3 DNA reads as TGTGCCAGCAGTGAAGGCGGGGGGTGGGGGATGAACACTGAAGCTTTCTTT. Amino acids: CASSEGGGWGMNTEAFF. This chain connects TRBV2 to TRBJ1-1; the D gene is possibly TRBD1 (5 bases). Germline loops: CDR1 SNHLY, CDR2 FYNNEI. The ends were cut back, 1 base at V and 0 bases at J, with 15 bases in the middle. CDR3 length: 17 amino acids.

This clone has more than one count but fewer than ten. The V and J genes are TRBV9 and TRBJ1-1; D is ambiguous. This CDR3 spans 14 amino acids. Trimming left V 0 bases short and J 1 base short, with 7 bases between. Germline assignment: CDR1 SGDLS and CDR2 YYNGEE. Here the CDR3 DNA reads TGTGCCAGCAGCGTAGGAAACAGGAACACTGAAGCTTTCTTT. Amino acids: CASSVGNRNTEAFF. Full variable domain (outside the CDR3, taken from reference TRBV9 and TRBJ1-1): DSGVTQTPKHLITATGQRVTLRCSPRSGDLSVYWYQQSLDQGLQFLIQYYNGEERAKGNILERFSAQQFPDLHSELNLSSLELGDSALYFCASSVGNRNTEAFFGQGTRLTVV.